The following is a TCR beta chain sequence with its context. At least ten counts were recorded for this clonotype. It has no known antigen specificity. Base-call qualities are not available, and no considerably larger clone is one nucleotide away. V loses 1 base at its end and J loses 3 bases; junction bases beyond the gene matches: 2. Via the germline V gene, CDR1 is SQVTM and CDR2 ANQGSEA. The CDR3 goes from the cysteine to the phenylalanine over 13 residues. Kept here is only the CDR3 DNA, which spans 39 bases and is read in frame from base 1. Amplification of TCR beta CDR3 regions was carried out from RNA transcripts. A first-round RT-PCR of the TCR CDR3 used the HTBI primer set with the Qiagen OneStep RT-PCR kit. A second multiplex PCR round built the libraries, followed by size selection and purification. The libraries were sequenced on an Illumina HiSeq2000 using paired-end 100 bp reads. The paper's processing steps were these. SOAPnuke was used to process the raw data, with reads discarded if the reads contained adapters or uncalled bases, had a mean Phred below 15, or lacked an exact constant-primer or identifier match. High-quality paired reads were merged using COPE v1.2.5, and each unique nucleotide sequence was defined as a clonotype. MiTCR v1.1 was used to align clonotypes to the IMGT TRBV, TRBD and TRBJ reference segments. Analysis was restricted to V-J combinations with a frequency above 0.0001, which covered roughly 99% of repertoires. A TCS score was defined as the ratio of F50 (clonal expansion) to E x V (chaos), with BLOSUM62-based TCRdist applied between CDR3 peptides within each V-J. Welch's t-statistics and random forest reduced roughly 500 V-J features to 13, which were used in a naive Bayes classifier (R e1071). TCRdb's own reprocessing of the public reads used fastp at Q25 and MiXCR and kept productive beta chains. Every distinct CDR3 protein forms one entry, paired with its most common genes and DNA. In this record, the V and J calls reflect TCRdb's handling and not the investigators' own analysis. A total of under 800,000 distinct CDR3 sequences appear in this sample, 14% of them only once. Clones ranked in the top ten supply more than 8.5% of the sample.

The data belong to a study of T cells in Graves' hyperthyroidism and ophthalmopathy (dated by TCRdb to the late 2010s). About the investigation overall: Peripheral blood was sampled at the time of initial diagnosis, prior to any treatment. Whether ophthalmopathy could be predicted prospectively was tested in an independent validation cohort made up of about 18 hyperthyroidism patients plus 17 patients who later progressed to ophthalmopathy. According to the paper, TCR Vbeta CDR3 sequencing was carried out on 135 peripheral blood samples, which came from about 45 ophthalmopathy, approximately 72 hyperthyroidism and roughly 17 progressor patients. To identify TCR V-J signatures that set the groups apart, the researchers used a discovery cohort of 100 patients, made up of around 40 with Graves' ophthalmopathy and 57 with stable Graves' hyperthyroidism. Following sampling, methimazole starting at 30 mg daily was given to hyperthyroidism patients, and high-dose intravenous methylprednisolone was given to ophthalmopathy patients. The 80 to 100 discovery patients were randomly divided into training and test sets at a 7:3 ratio. Thyroid tissue and blood T-cell repertoires from several Graves' hyperthyroidism patients were also compared in the study. Paper-wide results and their limitations: In validation, the model predicted progression to ophthalmopathy a median of about 5.9 months before onset, with about 70% sensitivity and around 76% specificity. Most expanded thyroid clonotypes (frequency above 0.001) were also detected in blood, a finding suggesting that blood repertoires may reflect thyroid immune responses. A 13 V-J signature model separated ophthalmopathy from stable hyperthyroidism, with nearly 90% sensitivity and roughly 81% specificity in cross-validation and 80%/75% in testing. No statistical method was used to set the sample size in advance, and investigators knew the group allocation.

A patient counted as having stable Graves' hyperthyroidism if no progression to ophthalmopathy occurred over 18 months of follow-up. Hyperthyroidism patients were aged 18 to 65 years and newly diagnosed, with disease duration of less than 2 months. Patients with uncontrolled infections, other autoimmune diseases, pregnancy or lactation were excluded. Diagnoses relied on clinical symptoms, serum thyroxine and TRAb, thyroid ultrasound and orbital computed tomography. PBMCs were separated from over 9 ml of fresh peripheral blood using Ficoll-Paque density gradient centrifugation. Total RNA was extracted with Trizol reagent, and quality was checked on an Agilent 2100 Bioanalyzer.

Source material: blood. This TCR was sampled from a woman between 18 and 30 years old with Graves' hyperthyroidism. The chain is encoded by TRBV29-1 joined to TRBJ2-7; TRBD1 fits 8 bases in the junction. The CDR3 protein is CSVEGQGNYEQYF. The DNA sequence is given as TGCAGCGTTGAAGGACAGGGGAACTACGAGCAGTACTTC.